Listed here are 10 T cell receptor beta chains from one sample, sequenced in a study of control samples from healthy donors and cancer patients. Assay used: immunoSEQ multiplex PCR; TCRdb lists only in-frame clones, some missing. Of some 67,000 clones in the sample, around 87% were seen once. The sequencing sample was made of PBMCs. Receptors originate from a woman between 50 and 59 years old with head and neck cancer.

This chain uses TRBV6-5 with TRBJ1-1; D is possibly TRBD1 (5 bases). With 6 bases removed from V and 4 bases from J, the gap between germline ends came to 12 bases. Germline CDR1 MNHEY, CDR2 SVGAGI. This CDR3 has 13 residues. The CDR3 reads CASSRGGATEAFF. CDR3 sequence (DNA): TGTGCCAGCAGCCGGGGCGGGGCCACTGAAGCTTTCTTT.

The chain couples TRBV25-1 to TRBJ2-2, with no clear D. The CDR3 sequence is 15 residues long. Germline V gives CDR1 MGHDK, CDR2 SYGVNS. V was clipped by 7 bases and J by 0 bases, with 12 bases between them. The CDR3 nucleotides are TGTGCCAGCACGTTCTCTGGGACGAACACCGGGGAGCTGTTTTTT. The encoded protein is CASTFSGTNTGELFF. Full variable domain (outside the CDR3, taken from reference TRBV25-1 and TRBJ2-2): EADIYQTPRYLVIGTGKKITLECSQTMGHDKMYWYQQDPGMELHLIHYSYGVNSTEKGDLSSESTVSRIRTEHFPLTLESARPSHTSQYLCASTFSGTNTGELFFGEGSRLTVL.

This chain uses TRBV28 with TRBJ1-4; D may be TRBD1 (5 bases). Trimming left V 6 bases short and J 4 bases short, with 12 bases between. This CDR3 region has 14 residues. Germline V gene lookup returns CDR1 MDHEN and CDR2 SYDVKM. The CDR3: CASSTGGVNEKLFF. The CDR3 bases are TGTGCCAGCAGCACCGGGGGAGTTAATGAAAAACTGTTTTTT.

V gene TRBV4-1 combines with J gene TRBJ2-3; possibly TRBD2 for D (6 bases). The V and J ends lost 3 bases and 4 bases respectively, with 14 bases between them. Germline CDR1 reads MGHRA; CDR2 reads YSYEKL. The CDR3 spans 15 residues. CDR3 DNA: TGCGCCAGCAGCCATACGGAGGGTCGGGCAGATACGCAGTATTTT. It specifies CASSHTEGRADTQYF.

This clone is a singleton in its sample. V is TRBV28 and J is TRBJ1-4, with 7 bases matching TRBD1. Germline lookup yields CDR1 MDHEN and CDR2 SYDVKM. This CDR3 region has 14 residues. After removal of 6 bases from V and 5 bases from J, the junction contained 6 bases not matched to a gene. The CDR3 nucleotides are TGTGCCAGCAGGCCACAGGGGAACAATGAAAAACTGTTTTTT. This codes for CASRPQGNNEKLFF. The whole variable domain, filled in from reference TRBV28 and TRBJ1-4, reads DVKVTQSSRYLVKRTGEKVFLECVQDMDHENMFWYRQDPGLGLRLIYFSYDVKMKEKGDIPEGYSVSREKKERFSLILESASTNQTSMYLCASRPQGNNEKLFFGSGTQLSVL.

CDR3 loop: CASSSRTGGYEQYF. The CDR3 DNA reads TGTGCCAGCAGTTCCAGGACAGGGGGCTACGAGCAGTACTTC. J is TRBJ2-7 and V is TRBV27; TRBD1 aligns across 10 bases. With 4 bases clipped from V and 3 bases from J, the junction kept 3 bases outside the gene matches. This CDR3 is built from 14 residues. From germline, CDR1 is MNHEY and CDR2 SMNVEV (reference sequence).

CDR3 in amino acids: CASSLAGQGANSPLHF. The CDR3 bases are TGCGCCAGCAGCTTGGCCGGCCAGGGGGCGAATTCACCCCTCCACTTT. The chain links TRBV5-1 to TRBJ1-6, with 8 bases matching TRBD1. This CDR3 is 16 amino acids long. Per the germline V gene, CDR1 is SGHRS and CDR2 is YFSETQ. J was trimmed by 7 bases and V by 0 bases; bases with no gene match: 6.

This chain uses TRBV7-2 with TRBJ2-5; TRBD2 matches 12 bases. Germline lookup yields CDR1 SGHTA and CDR2 FQGNSA. Trimming at V came to 5 bases and at J to 7 bases, leaving 11 bases not matched to a gene. The CDR3 sequence is 16 residues long. This CDR3 is CASSPPSGGAVGTQYF. In DNA form, the CDR3 reads TGTGCCAGCAGCCCGCCTAGCGGGGGGGCGGTAGGGACCCAGTACTTC. The variable domain in full, completed from reference TRBV7-2 and TRBJ2-5, reads GAGVSQSPSNKVTEKGKDVELRCDPISGHTALYWYRQSLGQGLEFLIYFQGNSAPDKSGLPSDRFSAERTGGSVSTLTIQRTQQEDSAVYLCASSPPSGGAVGTQYFGPGTRLLVL.

This clone occurred a few times. V and J are TRBV2 and TRBJ1-1; D is unclear. The V end was cut by 4 bases, the J end by 4 bases, with 13 bases between. Germline V lookup: CDR1 SNHLY, CDR2 FYNNEI. The CDR3 extends over 14 amino acids. CDR3 DNA sequence: TGTGCCAGCAGTGTGACCAGTTCCAGCACTGAAGCTTTCTTT. Its translation is CASSVTSSSTEAFF.

The V gene is TRBV7-8, the J gene TRBJ2-4, with 10 bases lining up with TRBD2. Trimming at V came to 5 bases and at J to 7 bases, leaving 11 bases not matched to a gene. The germline V gene encodes CDR1 SGHVS and CDR2 FQNEAQ. The CDR3 loop spans 16 amino acids. CDR3 loop: CASSPIGGSGGNIQYF. CDR3 nucleotide sequence: TGTGCCAGCAGCCCGATCGGAGGTAGCGGGGGGAACATTCAGTACTTC.